The sequence of this TCR beta chain was determined in a study of blood T cell repertoires in COVID-19. The overall study: Researchers got acute and convalescent COVID-19 samples from the United States, Italy and Spain.

The CDR3 sequence is 14 residues long. Germline-derived CDR1 and CDR2 are MNHEY and SVGAGI. Trimming removed 7 bases from V and 3 bases from J, with 13 bases in between. The authors' processing: The authors estimated nucleated cell counts from reference gene primer amplification. Repertoires were generated with immunoSEQ multiplex PCR, while TCRdb's copy carries only in-frame clones and drops some. V and J calls plus clone size are reproduced from that table; the DNA served to infer D and trimming. The data hold fewer than 200,000 clones, with approximately 85% observed a single time. Input material: peripheral blood. This receptor was obtained from a man between 60 and 75 years old who had recovered from COVID-19. V is TRBV6-5 and J is TRBJ2-4, with D tentatively TRBD1 (6 bases). CDR3 region: CASKGGLGKNIQYF. Here the CDR3 DNA reads TGTGCCAGCAAAGGGGGTTTGGGCAAAAACATTCAGTACTTC.